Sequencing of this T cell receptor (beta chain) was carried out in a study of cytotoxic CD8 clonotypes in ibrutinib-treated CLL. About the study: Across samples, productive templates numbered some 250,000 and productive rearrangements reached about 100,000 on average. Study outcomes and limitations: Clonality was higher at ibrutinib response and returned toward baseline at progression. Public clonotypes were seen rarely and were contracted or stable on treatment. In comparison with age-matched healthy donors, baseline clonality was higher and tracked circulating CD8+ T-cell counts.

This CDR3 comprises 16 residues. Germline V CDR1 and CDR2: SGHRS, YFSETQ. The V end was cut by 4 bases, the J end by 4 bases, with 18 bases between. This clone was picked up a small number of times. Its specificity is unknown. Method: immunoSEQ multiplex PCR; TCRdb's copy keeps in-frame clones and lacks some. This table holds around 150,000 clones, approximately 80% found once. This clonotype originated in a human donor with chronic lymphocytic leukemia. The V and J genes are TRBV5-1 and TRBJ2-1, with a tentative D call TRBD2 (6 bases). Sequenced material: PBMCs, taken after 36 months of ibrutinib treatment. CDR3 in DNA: TGCGCCAGCAGCATGAGGACTACCCTTTCGTACAATGAGCAGTTCTTC. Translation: CASSMRTTLSYNEQFF.